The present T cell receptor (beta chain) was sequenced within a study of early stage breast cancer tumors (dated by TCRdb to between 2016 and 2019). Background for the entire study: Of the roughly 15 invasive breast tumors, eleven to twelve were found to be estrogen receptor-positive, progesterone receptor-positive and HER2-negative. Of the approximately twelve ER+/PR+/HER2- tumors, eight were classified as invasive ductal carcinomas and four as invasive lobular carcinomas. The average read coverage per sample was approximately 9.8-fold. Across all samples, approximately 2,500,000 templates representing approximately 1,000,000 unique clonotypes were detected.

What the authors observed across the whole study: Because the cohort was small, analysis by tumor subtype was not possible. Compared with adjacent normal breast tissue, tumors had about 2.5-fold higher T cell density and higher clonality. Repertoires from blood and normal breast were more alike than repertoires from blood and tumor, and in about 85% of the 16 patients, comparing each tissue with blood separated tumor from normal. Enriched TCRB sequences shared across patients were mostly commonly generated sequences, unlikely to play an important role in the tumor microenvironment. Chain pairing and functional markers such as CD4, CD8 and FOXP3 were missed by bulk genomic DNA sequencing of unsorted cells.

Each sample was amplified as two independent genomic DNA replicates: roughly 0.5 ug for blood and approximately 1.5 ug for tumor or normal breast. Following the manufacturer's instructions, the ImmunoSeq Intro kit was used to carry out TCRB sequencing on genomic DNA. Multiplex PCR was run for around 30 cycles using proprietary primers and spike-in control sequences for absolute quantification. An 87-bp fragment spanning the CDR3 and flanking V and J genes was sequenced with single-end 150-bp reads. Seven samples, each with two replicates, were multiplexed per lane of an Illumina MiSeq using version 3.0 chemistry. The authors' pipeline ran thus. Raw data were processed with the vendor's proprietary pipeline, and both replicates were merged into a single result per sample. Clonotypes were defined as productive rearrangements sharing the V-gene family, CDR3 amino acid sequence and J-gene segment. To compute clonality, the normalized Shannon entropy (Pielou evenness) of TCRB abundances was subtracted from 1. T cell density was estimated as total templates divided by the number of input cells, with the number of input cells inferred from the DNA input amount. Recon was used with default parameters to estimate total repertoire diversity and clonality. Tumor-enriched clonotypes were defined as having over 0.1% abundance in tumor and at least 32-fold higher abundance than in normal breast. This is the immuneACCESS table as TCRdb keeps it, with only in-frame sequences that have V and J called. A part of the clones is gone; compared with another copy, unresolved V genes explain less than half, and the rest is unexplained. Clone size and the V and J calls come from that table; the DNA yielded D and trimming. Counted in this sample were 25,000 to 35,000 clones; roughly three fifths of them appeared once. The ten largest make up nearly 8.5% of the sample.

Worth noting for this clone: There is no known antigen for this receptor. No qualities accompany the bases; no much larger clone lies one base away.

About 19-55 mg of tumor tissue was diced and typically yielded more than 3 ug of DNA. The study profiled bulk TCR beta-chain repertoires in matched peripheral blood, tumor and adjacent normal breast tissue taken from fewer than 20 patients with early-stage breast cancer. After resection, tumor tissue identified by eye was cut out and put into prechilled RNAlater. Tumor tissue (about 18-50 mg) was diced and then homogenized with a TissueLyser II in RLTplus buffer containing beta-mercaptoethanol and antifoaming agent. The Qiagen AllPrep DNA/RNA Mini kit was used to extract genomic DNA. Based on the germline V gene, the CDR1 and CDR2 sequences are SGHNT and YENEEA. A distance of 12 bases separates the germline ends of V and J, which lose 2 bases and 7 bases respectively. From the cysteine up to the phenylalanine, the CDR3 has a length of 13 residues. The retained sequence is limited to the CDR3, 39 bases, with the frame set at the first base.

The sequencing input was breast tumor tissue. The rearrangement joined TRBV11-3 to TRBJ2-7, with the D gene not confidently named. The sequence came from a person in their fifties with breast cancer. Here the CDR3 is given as CASSLTDPGEQYF. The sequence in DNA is TGTGCCAGCAGCTTAACGGACCCCGGGGAGCAGTACTTC.